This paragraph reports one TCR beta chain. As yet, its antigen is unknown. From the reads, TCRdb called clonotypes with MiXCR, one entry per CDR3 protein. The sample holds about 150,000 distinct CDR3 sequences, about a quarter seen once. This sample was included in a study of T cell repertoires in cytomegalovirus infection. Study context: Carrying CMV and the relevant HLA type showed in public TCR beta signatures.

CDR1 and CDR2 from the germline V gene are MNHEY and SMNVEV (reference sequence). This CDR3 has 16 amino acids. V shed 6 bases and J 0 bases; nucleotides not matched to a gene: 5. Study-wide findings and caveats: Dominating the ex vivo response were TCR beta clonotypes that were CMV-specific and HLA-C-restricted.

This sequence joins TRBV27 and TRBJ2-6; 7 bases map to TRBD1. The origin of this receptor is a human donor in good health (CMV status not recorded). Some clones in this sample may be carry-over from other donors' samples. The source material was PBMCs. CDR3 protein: CASSRTGLSGANVLTF. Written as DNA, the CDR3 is TGTGCCAGCAGCAGGACAGGACTCTCTGGGGCCAACGTCCTGACTTTC.